These 18 T cell receptor beta chains came from one sample sequenced in a study of cytomegalovirus exposure and HLA in healthy donors (dated by TCRdb to between 2016 and 2019). Libraries came from the immunoSEQ multiplex PCR assay. The multiplex PCR relied on a mix of 60 forward primers for TCR Vbeta segments and 13 reverse primers for TCR Jbeta segments. TCRdb provides this immuneACCESS table in a form limited to in-frame rearrangements. Some clones are lacking; in checked studies, under half of them reflect an unresolved V gene, and why the rest are absent is not known. The sample has tens of thousands of clones on record, 70% to 85% of them singletons. The ten largest clones capture approximately 17% of the sample. The source material was PBMCs. The receptors come from a man aged 70 or older in good health and CMV-seropositive.

CDR3: CASRPLGGGDQPQHF. The CDR3 DNA follows: TGTGCCAGCCGACCCCTTGGGGGAGGGGATCAGCCCCAGCATTTT. The gene calls are TRBV6-5 and TRBJ1-5, with D perhaps TRBD1 (5 bases). This CDR3 is built from 15 residues. Germline V gene sequence: CDR1 MNHEY, CDR2 SVGAGI. V lost 8 bases and J 5 bases, leaving 19 bases between the germline ends.

The chain is built from TRBV18 and TRBJ1-2; no definite D call. V lost 5 bases to trimming and J lost 13 bases, with 20 bases between them. This CDR3 region has 13 residues. Germline assignment: CDR1 KGHSH and CDR2 LQKENI. Written as DNA, the CDR3 is TGTGCCAGCTCAAGTGGGCAGATCAACAGTGGCACCTTC. Its translation is CASSSGQINSGTF.

CDR3 sequence reads: CASSNFPRAYGYTF. The DNA of the CDR3 is TGTGCCAGCAGTAATTTCCCCAGGGCCTATGGCTACACCTTC. The gene calls are TRBV27 and TRBJ1-2; D perhaps matches TRBD1 (5 bases). The length of the CDR3 is 14 residues. Trimming removed 5 bases at V and 4 bases at J, with 14 bases between. Germline assignment: CDR1 MNHEY and CDR2 SMNVEV (reference sequence).

The CDR3 DNA reads as TGTGCAAGTCGCTCCCCCGGAGACGAAACTGAAGCTTTCTTT. The encoded protein is CASRSPGDETEAFF. This sequence joins TRBV12-2 and TRBJ1-1. TRBV12-2 is an annotated pseudogene. The CDR3 is 14 residues long.

V is TRBV29-1 and J is TRBJ2-7, with TRBD1 as a possible D gene (6 bases). The germline V and J ends were trimmed by 5 bases and 3 bases, with 8 bases remaining between them. The CDR3 covers 11 residues. Germline V gives CDR1 SQVTM, CDR2 ANQGSEA. CDR3 bases: TGCAGCGTTCAGGACAGCTACGAGCAGTACTTC. Translating gives CSVQDSYEQYF.

V and J are TRBV6-6 and TRBJ1-5; D unresolved. The length of the CDR3 is 12 residues. V was cut by 1 base and J by 7 bases, with 5 bases left in between. Germline loops: CDR1 MNHNY, CDR2 SVGAGI (reference sequence). The CDR3 coding sequence is TGTGCCAGCAGTTACTTGGGCCAGCCCCAGCATTTT. Its protein product is CASSYLGQPQHF.

Here the CDR3 DNA reads TGCGCCAGCAGCCTAAGGTCGGCTAGCGGGAGCCCAGCCTACGAGCAGTACTTC. Translating gives CASSLRSASGSPAYEQYF. The chain is built from TRBV5-1 and TRBJ2-7; 10 nucleotides align to TRBD2. The trim removed 4 bases at V and 2 bases at J, leaving 15 bases unmatched. The CDR3 length is 18 residues. Per germline, CDR1 SGHRS and CDR2 YFSETQ.

CDR3 protein: CASSLRAGQLAGELFF. The DNA for the CDR3 is TGTGCCAGCAGCCTGCGGGCAGGCCAACTAGCGGGGGAGCTGTTTTTT. The chain employs TRBV5-6 and TRBJ2-2, with TRBD2 matching over 7 bases. V lost 4 bases to trimming and J lost 8 bases; unmatched junction nucleotides: 14. Germline assignment: CDR1 SGHDT and CDR2 YYEEEE. This CDR3 has 16 residues.

The chain uses TRBV4-1 and TRBJ1-4; possible D gene TRBD1, 5 bases. Per the germline V gene, CDR1 is MGHRA and CDR2 is YSYEKL. The V end was cut by 6 bases, the J end by 2 bases, with 16 bases between. This CDR3 contains 16 residues. In DNA, the CDR3 is TGCGCCAGCAGAATCGGCGGGGGAGGGACTAATGAAAAACTGTTTTTT. Translated: CASRIGGGGTNEKLFF.

This clone was detected only once. The CDR3 DNA follows: TGTGCCAGTAAGACGGACAGGGAATGGGACATTCAGTACTTC. It specifies CASKTDREWDIQYF. The rearrangement joins TRBV19 to TRBJ2-4; the match to TRBD1 covers 8 bases. The V gene end was trimmed by 7 bases and the J gene end by 8 bases; junction bases not matched to a gene: 10. CDR1 is LNHDA and CDR2 is SQIVND in the germline V gene (reference sequence). The CDR3 has 14 residues.

This clone turned up a few times. The chain links TRBV28 to TRBJ2-1; D not certain. V lost 6 bases and J lost 4, with 4 bases in between. The CDR3 loop spans 11 amino acids. Looked up from germline, CDR1 is MDHEN and CDR2 is SYDVKM. The CDR3 is CASRQYNEQFF. In DNA, the CDR3 is TGTGCCAGCAGACAGTACAATGAGCAGTTCTTC.

The chain couples TRBV6-1 to TRBJ2-3; D unresolved. CDR1 MNHNS and CDR2 SASEGT come from the germline V gene. The CDR3 is made up of 15 amino acids. V dropped 6 bases and J dropped 5 bases, with 18 bases sitting between them. CDR3 protein: CASSKNPSTGDTQYF. CDR3 in DNA: TGTGCCAGCAGCAAGAACCCCTCTACGGGAGATACGCAGTATTTT.

The rearrangement uses TRBV19 and TRBJ1-1; 7 nucleotides agree with TRBD1. The CDR3 spans 14 residues. The germline gives CDR1 LNHDA, CDR2 SQIVND (reference sequence). The V and J ends lost 5 bases and 6 bases, in that order; junction bases with no gene match: 9. Written as DNA, the CDR3 is TGTGCCAGTAGTGTGAGAGGACAGGATTCTGAAGCTTTCTTT. Translating it yields CASSVRGQDSEAFF. Variable domain in full (rest from reference TRBV19 and TRBJ1-1): DGGITQSPKYLFRKEGQNVTLSCEQNLNHDAMYWYRQDPGQGLRLIYYSQIVNDFQKGDIAEGYSVSREKKESFPLTVTSAQKNPTAFYLCASSVRGQDSEAFFGQGTRLTVV.

This clone occurred once. V gene TRBV19 combines with J gene TRBJ2-1; maybe TRBD1 (5 bases). V was pared by 4 bases and J by 8 bases, with 12 bases between. This CDR3 is 13 amino acids long. CDR1 is LNHDA, CDR2 SQIVND, per germline (reference sequence). CDR3 loop: CASSNRPIDEQFF. The CDR3 nucleotides read TGTGCCAGTAGTAACAGGCCAATAGATGAGCAGTTCTTC.

The gene calls are TRBV5-4 and TRBJ2-5; 7 nucleotides align to TRBD2. This CDR3 spans 16 amino acids. Germline CDR1 is SGHNT and CDR2 is YYREEE (reference sequence). Germline trimming cut 2 bases from V and 3 bases from J; bases unmatched to any gene: 10. The CDR3 nucleotides are TGTGCCAGCAGCTTTGTGCCTACTAGCGCAAAAGAGACCCAGTACTTC. It encodes CASSFVPTSAKETQYF.

This sequence joins TRBV7-3 and TRBJ2-7, with 11 positions matching TRBD2. Germline loops: CDR1 SGHTA, CDR2 FQGTGA. This CDR3 is built from 15 residues. With 7 bases clipped from V and 9 bases from J, the junction kept 14 bases outside the gene matches. The CDR3 DNA sequence: TGTGCCAGCACTTTGACCCTAGCGGGAGGTCCCTGGCAGTACTTC. Protein: CASTLTLAGGPWQYF. Full variable domain (outside the CDR3, taken from reference TRBV7-3 and TRBJ2-7): GAGVSQTPSNKVTEKGKYVELRCDPISGHTALYWYRQSLGQGPEFLIYFQGTGAADDSGLPNDRFFAVRPEGSVSTLKIQRTERGDSAVYLCASTLTLAGGPWQYFGPGTRLTVT.

This chain links TRBV28 with TRBJ2-7; D perhaps matches TRBD2 (6 bases). Germline loops: CDR1 MDHEN, CDR2 SYDVKM. CDR3 length equals 17 residues. V was pared by 4 bases and J by 4 bases, with 23 bases between. For the CDR3, the DNA is TGTGCCAGCAGTTCCAGCTCGGAGGGGTCCCAATTTTACGAGCAGTACTTC. As protein: CASSSSSEGSQFYEQYF.

In this sample, this clone turned up once. The chain combines TRBV2 with TRBJ1-1; D may be TRBD1 (5 bases). V lost 6 bases, J lost 5 bases, and 13 bases lay in between. CDR1 is SNHLY and CDR2 is FYNNEI in the germline V gene. The CDR3 loop spans 13 amino acids. The CDR3 loop is CASRQGLLTEAFF. The CDR3 region has the DNA TGTGCCAGCAGGCAGGGACTCCTGACTGAAGCTTTCTTT.